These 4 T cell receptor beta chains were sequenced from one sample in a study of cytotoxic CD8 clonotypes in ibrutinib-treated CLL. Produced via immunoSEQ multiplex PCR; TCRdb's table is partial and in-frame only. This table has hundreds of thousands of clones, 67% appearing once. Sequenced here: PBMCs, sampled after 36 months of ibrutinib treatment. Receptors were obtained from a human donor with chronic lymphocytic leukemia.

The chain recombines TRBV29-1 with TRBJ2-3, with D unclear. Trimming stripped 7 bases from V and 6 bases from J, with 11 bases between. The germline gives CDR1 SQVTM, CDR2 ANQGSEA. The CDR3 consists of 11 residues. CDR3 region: CSGGDRDTQYF. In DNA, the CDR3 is TGCAGCGGGGGTGATAGGGATACGCAGTATTTT.

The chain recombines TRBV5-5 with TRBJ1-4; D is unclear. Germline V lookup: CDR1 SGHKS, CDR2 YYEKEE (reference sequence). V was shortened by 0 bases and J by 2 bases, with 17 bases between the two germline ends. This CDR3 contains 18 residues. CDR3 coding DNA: TGTGCCAGCAGCTTGGCCTTATATGGGTACGGGACTAATGAAAAACTGTTTTTT. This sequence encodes CASSLALYGYGTNEKLFF.

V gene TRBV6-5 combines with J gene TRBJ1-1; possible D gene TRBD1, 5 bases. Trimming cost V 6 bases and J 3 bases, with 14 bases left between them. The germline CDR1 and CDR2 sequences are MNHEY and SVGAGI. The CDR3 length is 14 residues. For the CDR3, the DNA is TGTGCCAGCAGGACCGGACACCCGGACACTGAAGCTTTCTTT. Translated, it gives CASRTGHPDTEAFF.

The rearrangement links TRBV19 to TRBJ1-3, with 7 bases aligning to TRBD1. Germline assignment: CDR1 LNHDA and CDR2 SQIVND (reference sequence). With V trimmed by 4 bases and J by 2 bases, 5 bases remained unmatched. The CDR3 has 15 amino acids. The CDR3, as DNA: TGTGCCAGTAGTAAACAGGGACAGACTGGAAACACCATATATTTT. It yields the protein CASSKQGQTGNTIYF.